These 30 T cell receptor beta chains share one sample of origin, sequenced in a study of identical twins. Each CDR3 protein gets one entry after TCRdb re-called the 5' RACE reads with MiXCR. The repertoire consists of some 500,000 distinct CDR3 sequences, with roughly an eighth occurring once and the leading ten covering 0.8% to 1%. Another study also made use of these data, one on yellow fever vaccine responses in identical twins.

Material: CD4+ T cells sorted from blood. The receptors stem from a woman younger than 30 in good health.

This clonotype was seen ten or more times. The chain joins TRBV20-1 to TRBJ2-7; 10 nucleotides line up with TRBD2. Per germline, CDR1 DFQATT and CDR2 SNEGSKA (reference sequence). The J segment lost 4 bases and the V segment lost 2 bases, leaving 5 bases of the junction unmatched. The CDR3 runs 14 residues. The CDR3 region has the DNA TGCAGTGCTAGATCCGGGACTAGCGTATACGAGCAGTACTTC. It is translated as CSARSGTSVYEQYF.

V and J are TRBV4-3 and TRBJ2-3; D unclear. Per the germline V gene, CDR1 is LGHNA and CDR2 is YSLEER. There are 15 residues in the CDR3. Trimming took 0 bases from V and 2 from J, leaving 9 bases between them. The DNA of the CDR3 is TGCGCCAGCAGCCAAGATGAGATCCCCACAGATACGCAGTATTTT. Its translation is CASSQDEIPTDTQYF.

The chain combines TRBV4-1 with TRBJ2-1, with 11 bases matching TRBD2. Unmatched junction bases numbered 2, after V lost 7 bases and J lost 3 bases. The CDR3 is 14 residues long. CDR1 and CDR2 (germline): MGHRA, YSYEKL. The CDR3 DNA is TGCGCCAGCAAAACTAGCGGGGGCTACAATGAGCAGTTCTTC. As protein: CASKTSGGYNEQFF.

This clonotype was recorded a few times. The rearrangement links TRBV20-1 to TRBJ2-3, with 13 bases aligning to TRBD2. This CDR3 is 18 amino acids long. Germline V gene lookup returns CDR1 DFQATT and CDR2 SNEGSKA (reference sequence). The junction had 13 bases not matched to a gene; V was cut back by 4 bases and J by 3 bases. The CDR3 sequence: CSATFGLAGVGPTDTQYF. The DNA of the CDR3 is TGCAGTGCTACTTTTGGACTAGCGGGAGTAGGCCCGACAGATACGCAGTATTTT.

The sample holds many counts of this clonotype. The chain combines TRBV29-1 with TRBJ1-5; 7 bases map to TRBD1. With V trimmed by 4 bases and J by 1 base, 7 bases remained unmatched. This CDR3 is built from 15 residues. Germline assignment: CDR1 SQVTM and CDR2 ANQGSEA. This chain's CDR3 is CSVVIGGQSNQPQHF. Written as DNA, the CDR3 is TGCAGCGTTGTGATAGGGGGCCAGAGCAATCAGCCCCAGCATTTT.

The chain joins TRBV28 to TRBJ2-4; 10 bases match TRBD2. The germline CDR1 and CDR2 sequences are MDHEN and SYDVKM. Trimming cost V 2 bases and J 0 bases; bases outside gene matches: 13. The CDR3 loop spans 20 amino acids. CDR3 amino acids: CASSLGSGRAKVLAKNIQYF. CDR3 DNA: TGTGCCAGCAGTTTAGGGAGCGGGAGGGCCAAGGTGCTAGCCAAAAACATTCAGTACTTC. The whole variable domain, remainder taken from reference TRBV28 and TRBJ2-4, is DVKVTQSSRYLVKRTGEKVFLECVQDMDHENMFWYRQDPGLGLRLIYFSYDVKMKEKGDIPEGYSVSREKKERFSLILESASTNQTSMYLCASSLGSGRAKVLAKNIQYFGAGTRLSVL.

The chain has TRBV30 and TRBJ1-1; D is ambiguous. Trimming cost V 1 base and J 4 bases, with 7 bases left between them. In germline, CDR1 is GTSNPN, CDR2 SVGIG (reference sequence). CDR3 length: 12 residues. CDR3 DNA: TGTGCCTGGAGTGGGGGTATCACTGAAGCTTTCTTT. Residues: CAWSGGITEAFF.

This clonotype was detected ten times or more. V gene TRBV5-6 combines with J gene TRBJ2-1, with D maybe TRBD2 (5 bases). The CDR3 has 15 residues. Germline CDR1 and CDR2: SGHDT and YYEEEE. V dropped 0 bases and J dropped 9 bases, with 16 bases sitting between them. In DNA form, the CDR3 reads TGTGCCAGCAGCTTGGCTTTCGTAGGTCGGGGTGAGCAGTTCTTC. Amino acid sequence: CASSLAFVGRGEQFF.

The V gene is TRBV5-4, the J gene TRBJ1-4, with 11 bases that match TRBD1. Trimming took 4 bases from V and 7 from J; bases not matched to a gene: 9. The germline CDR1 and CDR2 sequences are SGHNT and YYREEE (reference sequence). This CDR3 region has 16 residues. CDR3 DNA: TGTGCCAGCAGCCCGGACAGGGGGCGAAAGGGTGAAAAACTGTTTTTT. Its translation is CASSPDRGRKGEKLFF.

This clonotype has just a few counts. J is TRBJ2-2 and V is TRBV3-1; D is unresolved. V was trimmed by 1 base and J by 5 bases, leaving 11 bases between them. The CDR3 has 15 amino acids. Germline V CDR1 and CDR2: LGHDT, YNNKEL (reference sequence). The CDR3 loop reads CASSQGGWGTGELFF. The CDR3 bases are TGTGCCAGCAGCCAAGGAGGATGGGGAACCGGGGAGCTGTTTTTT.

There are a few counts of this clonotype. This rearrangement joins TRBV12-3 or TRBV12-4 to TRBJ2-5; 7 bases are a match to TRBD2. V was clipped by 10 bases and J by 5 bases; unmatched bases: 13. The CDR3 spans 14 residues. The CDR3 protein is CATASGGARETQYF. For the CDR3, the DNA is TGTGCCACCGCGTCGGGGGGAGCACGGGAGACCCAGTACTTC.

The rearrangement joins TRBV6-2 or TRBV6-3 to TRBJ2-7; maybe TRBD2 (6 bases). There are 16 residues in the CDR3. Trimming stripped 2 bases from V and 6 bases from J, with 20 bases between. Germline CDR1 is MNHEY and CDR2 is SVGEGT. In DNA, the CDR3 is TGTGCCAGCAGTTACGGGAACACCGGGACTCCCCTCGAGCAGTACTTC. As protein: CASSYGNTGTPLEQYF.

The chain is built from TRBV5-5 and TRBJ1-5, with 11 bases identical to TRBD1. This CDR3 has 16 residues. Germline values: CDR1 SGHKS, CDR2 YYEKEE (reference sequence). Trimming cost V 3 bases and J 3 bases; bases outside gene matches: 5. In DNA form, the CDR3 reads TGTGCCAGCAGCTACGGGACAGGGGGGAACAATCAGCCCCAGCATTTT. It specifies CASSYGTGGNNQPQHF.

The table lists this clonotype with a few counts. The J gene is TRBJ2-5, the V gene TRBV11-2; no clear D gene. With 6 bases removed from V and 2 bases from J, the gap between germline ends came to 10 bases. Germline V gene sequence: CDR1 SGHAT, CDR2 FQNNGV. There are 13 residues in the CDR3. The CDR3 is CASSSSEQETQYF. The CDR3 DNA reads TGTGCCAGCAGTTCCTCGGAACAAGAGACCCAGTACTTC.

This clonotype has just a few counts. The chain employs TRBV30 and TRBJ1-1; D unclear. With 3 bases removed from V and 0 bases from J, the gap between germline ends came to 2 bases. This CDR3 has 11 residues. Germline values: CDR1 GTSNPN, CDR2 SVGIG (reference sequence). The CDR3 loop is CAWRLNTEAFF. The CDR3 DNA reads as TGTGCCTGGAGGCTGAACACTGAAGCTTTCTTT.

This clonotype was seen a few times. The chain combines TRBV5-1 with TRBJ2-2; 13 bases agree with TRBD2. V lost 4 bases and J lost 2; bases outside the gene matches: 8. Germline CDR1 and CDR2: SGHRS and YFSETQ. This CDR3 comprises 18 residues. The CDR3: CASSPRTSGGPNTGELFF. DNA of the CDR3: TGCGCCAGCAGCCCAAGGACTAGCGGGGGCCCAAACACCGGGGAGCTGTTTTTT.

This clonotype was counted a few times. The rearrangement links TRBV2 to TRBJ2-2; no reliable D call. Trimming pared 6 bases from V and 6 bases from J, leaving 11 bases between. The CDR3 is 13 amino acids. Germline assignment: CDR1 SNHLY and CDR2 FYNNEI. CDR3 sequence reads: CASRATVAGELFF. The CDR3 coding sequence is TGTGCCAGCAGGGCCACGGTAGCCGGGGAGCTGTTTTTT.

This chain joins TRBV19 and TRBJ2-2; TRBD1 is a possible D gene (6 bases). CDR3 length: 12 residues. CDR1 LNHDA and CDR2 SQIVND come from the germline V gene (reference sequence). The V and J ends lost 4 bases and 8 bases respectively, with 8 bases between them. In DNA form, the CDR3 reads TGTGCCAGTAGTACCGGACAGGGGGAGCTGTTTTTT. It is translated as CASSTGQGELFF.

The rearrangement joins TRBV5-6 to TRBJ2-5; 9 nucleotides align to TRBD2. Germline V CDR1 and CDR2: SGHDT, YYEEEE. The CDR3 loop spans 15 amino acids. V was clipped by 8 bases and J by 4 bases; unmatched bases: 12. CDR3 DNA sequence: TGTGCCAGGGGCCTCGGGCCTAGCGGGATAGAGACCCAGTACTTC. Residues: CARGLGPSGIETQYF.

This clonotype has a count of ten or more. CDR3 in amino acids: CASINPFSGASSGANVLTF. Written as DNA, the CDR3 is TGTGCCAGCATTAACCCGTTCTCCGGGGCGAGCTCTGGGGCCAACGTCCTGACTTTC. This sequence joins TRBV6-5 and TRBJ2-6; perhaps D is TRBD1 or TRBD2 (5 bases each). Trimming left V 7 bases short and J 0 bases short, with 22 bases between. The CDR3 extends over 19 amino acids. Germline assignment: CDR1 MNHEY and CDR2 SVGAGI.

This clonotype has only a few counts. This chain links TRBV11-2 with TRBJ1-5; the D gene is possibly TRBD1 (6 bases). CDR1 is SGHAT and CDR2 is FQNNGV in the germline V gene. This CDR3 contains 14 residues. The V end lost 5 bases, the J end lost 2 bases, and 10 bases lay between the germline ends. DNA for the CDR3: TGTGCCAGCAGCCCGGACAGTCGCAATCAGCCCCAGCATTTT. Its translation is CASSPDSRNQPQHF.

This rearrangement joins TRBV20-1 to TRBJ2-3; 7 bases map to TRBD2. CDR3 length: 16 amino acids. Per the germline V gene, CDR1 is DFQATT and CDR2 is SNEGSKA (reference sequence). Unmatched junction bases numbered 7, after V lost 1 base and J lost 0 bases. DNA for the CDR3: TGCAGTGCTAGAGGGTTTCCGGGACTAAGCACAGATACGCAGTATTTT. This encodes CSARGFPGLSTDTQYF.

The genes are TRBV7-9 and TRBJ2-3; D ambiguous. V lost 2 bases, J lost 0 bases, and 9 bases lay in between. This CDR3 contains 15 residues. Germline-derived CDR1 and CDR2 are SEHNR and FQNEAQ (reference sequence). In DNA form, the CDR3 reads TGTGCCAGCAGCTTATATTGGGGAAGCACAGATACGCAGTATTTT. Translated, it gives CASSLYWGSTDTQYF.

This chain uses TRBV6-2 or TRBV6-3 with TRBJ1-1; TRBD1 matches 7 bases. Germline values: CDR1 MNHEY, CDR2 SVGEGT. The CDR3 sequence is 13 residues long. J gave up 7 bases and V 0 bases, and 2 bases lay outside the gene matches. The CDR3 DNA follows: TGTGCCAGCAGTTACTCTAGGGGGCTTGAAGCTTTCTTT. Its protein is CASSYSRGLEAFF.

The CDR3 spells CASSFDLHPYEQYF. CDR3 nucleotide sequence: TGTGCCAGCAGCTTCGACCTCCACCCCTACGAGCAGTACTTC. The V gene is TRBV7-9, the J gene TRBJ2-7; the D is unclear. Between the trimmed V and J ends, which lost 3 bases and 2 bases, there was a span of 11 bases. The CDR3 has 14 residues. Germline assignment: CDR1 SEHNR and CDR2 FQNEAQ (reference sequence).

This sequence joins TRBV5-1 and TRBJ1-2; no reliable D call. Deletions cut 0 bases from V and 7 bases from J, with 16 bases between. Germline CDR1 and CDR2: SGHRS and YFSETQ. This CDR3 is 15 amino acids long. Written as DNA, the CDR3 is TGCGCCAGCAGCTTGGCCGTCGGGAATTCCCTTGGCTACACCTTC. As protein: CASSLAVGNSLGYTF. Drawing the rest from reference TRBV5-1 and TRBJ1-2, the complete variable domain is KAGVTQTPRYLIKTRGQQVTLSCSPISGHRSVSWYQQTPGQGLQFLFEYFSETQRNKGNFPGRFSGRQFSNSRSEMNVSTLELGDSALYLCASSLAVGNSLGYTFGSGTRLTVV.

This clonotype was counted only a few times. CDR3: CASSLVSRKNTGELFF. CDR3 bases: TGCGCCAGCAGCTTGGTTTCTCGGAAGAACACCGGGGAGCTGTTTTTT. The chain employs TRBV5-1 and TRBJ2-2; D is uncertain. The CDR3 has 16 amino acids. V was cut by 0 bases and J by 1 base, with 10 bases left in between. CDR1 is SGHRS, CDR2 YFSETQ, per germline.

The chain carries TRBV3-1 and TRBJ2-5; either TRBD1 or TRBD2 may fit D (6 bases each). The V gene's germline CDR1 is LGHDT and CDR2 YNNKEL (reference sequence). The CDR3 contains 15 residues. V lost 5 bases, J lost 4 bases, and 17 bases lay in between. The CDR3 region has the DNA TGTGCCAGCAGCTCCCAGCTGGGGGGCGCAGAGACCCAGTACTTC. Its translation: CASSSQLGGAETQYF.

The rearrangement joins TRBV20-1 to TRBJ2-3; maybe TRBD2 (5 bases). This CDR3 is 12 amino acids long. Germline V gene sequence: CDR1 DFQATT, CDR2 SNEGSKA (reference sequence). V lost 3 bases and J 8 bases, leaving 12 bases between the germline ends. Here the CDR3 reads CSASLGSSTQYF. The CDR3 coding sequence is TGCAGTGCTAGTCTGGGGAGTAGTACGCAGTATTTT.

DNA of the CDR3: TGTGCCAGCAGTGGACAGGGAGTCCTTTACAATGAGCAGTTCTTC. This encodes CASSGQGVLYNEQFF. This chain joins TRBV2 and TRBJ2-1, with 7 positions matching TRBD1. This CDR3 is 15 amino acids long. From germline, CDR1 is SNHLY and CDR2 FYNNEI. V shed 4 bases, J shed 4 bases, and the junction held 7 bases outside the gene matches.